This T cell receptor (beta chain) originates from a study of blood T cell repertoires in COVID-19. Across the whole study: Samples came from the United States, Italy and Spain, spanning acute and convalescent COVID-19. T cells, B-cell-depleted T cells, or PBMCs supplied cDNA or gDNA.

Germline V gene data show CDR1 as SGDLS and CDR2 as YYNGEE. Losses at the gene ends were 3 bases for V and 4 bases for J; bases not matched to a gene: 10. The CDR3 runs 16 residues. Repertoires were generated with immunoSEQ multiplex PCR, while TCRdb's copy carries only in-frame clones and drops some. Of about 58,000 clones in the sample, around nine tenths are singletons; the top ten hold about a fifth. The source material was peripheral blood. The chain employs TRBV9 and TRBJ1-2; the match to TRBD1 covers 9 bases. The source is a woman aged 45 to 65 with active or convalescent COVID-19. The CDR3 DNA follows: TGTGCCAGCAGCGAAAACCTGGACAGGGGATCCTATGGCTACACCTTC. It encodes CASSENLDRGSYGYTF.